The present entry profiles one T cell receptor (beta chain) with its context. The PCR had 60 Vbeta and 13 Jbeta primers. The protocol was immunoSEQ multiplex PCR, while the TCRdb copy is restricted to in-frame clones and leaves out a portion. Among 150,000 to 200,000 clones listed, roughly three quarters were seen once. From germline, CDR1 is SGHAT and CDR2 FQDESV (reference sequence). The ends lost 2 bases at V and 6 bases at J; junction bases unmatched: 7. The CDR3 sequence is 16 residues long. This record belongs to a study of cytomegalovirus exposure and HLA in healthy donors. Turning to the study itself: Among the 398 genotyped donors, approximately 80% were placed in the Caucasian-associated ancestry cluster.

The sequenced sample was PBMCs. This clonotype was obtained from a man in his late teens or twenties in good health and CMV-seropositive. The chain uses TRBV11-1 and TRBJ2-1, with TRBD1 matching over 10 bases. CDR3 sequence: CASSLSWDRGRNEQFF. Here the CDR3 DNA reads TGTGCCAGCAGCTTAAGTTGGGACAGGGGCCGCAATGAGCAGTTCTTC.